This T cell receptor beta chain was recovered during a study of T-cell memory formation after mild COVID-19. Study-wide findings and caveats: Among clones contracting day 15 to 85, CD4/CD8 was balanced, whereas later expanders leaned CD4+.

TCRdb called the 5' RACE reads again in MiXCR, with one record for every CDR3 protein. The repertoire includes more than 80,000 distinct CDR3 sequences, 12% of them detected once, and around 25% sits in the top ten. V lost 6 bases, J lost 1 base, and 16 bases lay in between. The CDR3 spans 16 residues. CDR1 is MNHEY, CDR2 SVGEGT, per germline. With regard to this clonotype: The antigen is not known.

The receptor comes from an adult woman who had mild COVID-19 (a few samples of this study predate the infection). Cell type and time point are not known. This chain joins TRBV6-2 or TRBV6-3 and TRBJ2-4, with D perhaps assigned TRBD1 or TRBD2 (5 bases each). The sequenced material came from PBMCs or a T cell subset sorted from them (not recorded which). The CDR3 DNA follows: TGTGCCAGCAGGAGGGCCGGGACGAGGGCCAAAAACATTCAGTACTTC. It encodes CASRRAGTRAKNIQYF.